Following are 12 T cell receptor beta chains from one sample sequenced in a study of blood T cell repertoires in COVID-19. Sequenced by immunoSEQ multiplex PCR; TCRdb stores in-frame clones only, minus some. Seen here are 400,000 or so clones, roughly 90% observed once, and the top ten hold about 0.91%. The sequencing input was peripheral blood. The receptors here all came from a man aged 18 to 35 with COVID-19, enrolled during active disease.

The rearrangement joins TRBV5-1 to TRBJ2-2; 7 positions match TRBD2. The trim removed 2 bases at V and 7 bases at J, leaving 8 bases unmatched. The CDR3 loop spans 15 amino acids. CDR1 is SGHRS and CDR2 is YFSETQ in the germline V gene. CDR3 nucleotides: TGCGCCAGCAGCTTCTCTAGCGGTCTGGGCGGGGAGCTGTTTTTT. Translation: CASSFSSGLGGELFF.

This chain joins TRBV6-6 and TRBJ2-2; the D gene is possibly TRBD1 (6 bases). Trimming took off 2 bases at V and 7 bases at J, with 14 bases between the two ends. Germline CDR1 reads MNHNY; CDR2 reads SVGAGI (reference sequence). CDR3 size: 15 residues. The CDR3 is CASSYPRDIGGELFF. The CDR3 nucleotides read TGTGCCAGCAGTTACCCCAGGGACATAGGCGGGGAGCTGTTTTTT.

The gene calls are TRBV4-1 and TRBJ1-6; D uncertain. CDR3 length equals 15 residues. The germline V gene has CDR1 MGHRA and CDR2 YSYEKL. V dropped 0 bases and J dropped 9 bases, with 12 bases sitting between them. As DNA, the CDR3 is TGCGCCAGCAGCCAAGAGGTTGATTCAGGTTCACCCCTCCACTTT. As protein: CASSQEVDSGSPLHF.

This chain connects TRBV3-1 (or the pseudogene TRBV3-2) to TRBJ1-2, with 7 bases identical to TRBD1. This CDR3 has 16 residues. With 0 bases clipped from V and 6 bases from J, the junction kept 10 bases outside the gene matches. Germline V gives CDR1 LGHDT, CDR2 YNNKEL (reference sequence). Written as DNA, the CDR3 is TGTGCCAGCAGCCAAGAAATCGGAGGAACAGGGGATGGCTACACCTTC. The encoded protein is CASSQEIGGTGDGYTF.

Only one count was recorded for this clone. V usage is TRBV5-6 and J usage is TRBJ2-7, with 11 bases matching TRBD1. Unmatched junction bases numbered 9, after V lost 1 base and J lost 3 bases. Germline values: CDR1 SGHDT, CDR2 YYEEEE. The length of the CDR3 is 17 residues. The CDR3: CASSLWTGGPSSYEQYF. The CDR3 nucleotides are TGTGCCAGCAGCTTGTGGACAGGGGGCCCCTCCAGCTACGAGCAGTACTTC.

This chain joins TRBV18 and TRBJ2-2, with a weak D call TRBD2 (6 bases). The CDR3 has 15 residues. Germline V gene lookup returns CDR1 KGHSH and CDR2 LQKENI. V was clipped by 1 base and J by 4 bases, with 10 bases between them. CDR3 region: CASSPRLALTGELFF. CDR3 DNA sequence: TGTGCCAGCTCACCACGGCTAGCGCTCACCGGGGAGCTGTTTTTT.

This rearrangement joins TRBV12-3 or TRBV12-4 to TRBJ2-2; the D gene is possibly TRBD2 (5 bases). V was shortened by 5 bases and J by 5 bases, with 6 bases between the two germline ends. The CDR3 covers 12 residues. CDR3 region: CASSPGTGELFF. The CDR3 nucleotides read TGTGCCAGCAGTCCGGGAACCGGGGAGCTGTTTTTT.

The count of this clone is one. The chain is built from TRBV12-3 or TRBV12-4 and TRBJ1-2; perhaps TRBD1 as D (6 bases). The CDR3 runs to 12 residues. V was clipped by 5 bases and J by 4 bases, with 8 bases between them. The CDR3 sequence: CASSRQAYGYTF. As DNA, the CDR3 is TGTGCCAGCAGTCGACAGGCCTATGGCTACACCTTC.

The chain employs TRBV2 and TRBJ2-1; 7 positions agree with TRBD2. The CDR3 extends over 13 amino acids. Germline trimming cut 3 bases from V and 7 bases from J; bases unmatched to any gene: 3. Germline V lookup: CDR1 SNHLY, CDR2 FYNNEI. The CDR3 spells CASSERETNEQFF. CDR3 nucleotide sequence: TGTGCCAGCAGTGAGCGGGAGACGAATGAGCAGTTCTTC.

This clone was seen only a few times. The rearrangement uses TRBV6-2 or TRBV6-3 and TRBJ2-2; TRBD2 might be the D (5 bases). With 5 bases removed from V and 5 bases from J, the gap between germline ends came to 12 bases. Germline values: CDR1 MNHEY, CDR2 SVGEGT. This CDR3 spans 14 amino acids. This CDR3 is CASSPTSSTGELFF. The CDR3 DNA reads TGTGCCAGCAGTCCCACTAGTAGTACCGGGGAGCTGTTTTTT.

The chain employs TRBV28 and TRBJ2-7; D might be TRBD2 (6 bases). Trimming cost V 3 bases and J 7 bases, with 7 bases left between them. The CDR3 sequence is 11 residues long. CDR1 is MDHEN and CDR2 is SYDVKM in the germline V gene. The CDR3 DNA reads TGTGCCAGCAGTTTCCGGGGGGAGCAGTACTTC. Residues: CASSFRGEQYF.

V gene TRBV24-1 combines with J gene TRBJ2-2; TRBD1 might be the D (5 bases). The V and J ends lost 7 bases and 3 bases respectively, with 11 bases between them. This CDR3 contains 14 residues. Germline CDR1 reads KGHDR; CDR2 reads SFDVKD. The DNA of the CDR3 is TGTGCCACCAGACAGGAATCGGACACCGGGGAGCTGTTTTTT. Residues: CATRQESDTGELFF.